This record covers a single T cell receptor beta chain. Its antigen remains unknown. Trimming pared 3 bases from V and 4 bases from J, leaving 4 bases between. The CDR3 covers 12 residues. Germline values: CDR1 WSHSY, CDR2 SAAADI. The data belong to a study of CD8+ T cells in alopecia areata. Findings of the study overall: Greater clonality was observed in lesional scalp samples, especially alopecia totalis/universalis, versus normal scalp.

RNA extraction and reverse transcription yielded cDNA as sequencing template. The method was immunoSEQ multiplex PCR; TCRdb's version includes in-frame clones alone and lacks a portion of them. The data contain roughly 140,000 clones, approximately 60% of them singletons. This receptor was obtained from a human donor in good health. Sequenced material: CD8+ T cells sorted from blood. The V call is TRBV10-2, the J call TRBJ1-5; no clear D. As DNA, the CDR3 is TGCGCCAGCAGTGACGGGAATCAGCCCCAGCATTTT. This gives the protein CASSDGNQPQHF.